This TCR beta chain came from a study of T cell responses to AZD1222 COVID-19 vaccine. General study findings and limits: Increases in Spike-specific TCR breadth and depth were seen after two AZD1222 doses. There were mostly white British donors and more females than males, and clonal diversity was possibly underestimated. Repertoires were obtained solely post-peak T cell response.

Germline CDR1 MNHEY, CDR2 SMNVEV (reference sequence). The V and J ends lost 4 bases and 2 bases respectively, with 8 bases between them. The CDR3 contains 13 residues. This clone was recorded once. Its matching antigen is unknown. Clones were read by immunoSEQ multiplex PCR, and TCRdb kept only the in-frame ones, dropping some. This sample yields about 130,000 clones, of which about nine tenths are seen a single time; approximately 1.5% belongs to the top ten. This rearrangement joins TRBV27 to TRBJ2-5; D perhaps matches TRBD1 (6 bases). Sequencing used peripheral blood, obtained on day 0 of AZD1222 vaccination. This TCR was sampled from an adult in good health. CDR3 loop: CASSSGQQETQYF. CDR3 in DNA: TGTGCCAGCAGTTCAGGACAGCAAGAGACCCAGTACTTC.